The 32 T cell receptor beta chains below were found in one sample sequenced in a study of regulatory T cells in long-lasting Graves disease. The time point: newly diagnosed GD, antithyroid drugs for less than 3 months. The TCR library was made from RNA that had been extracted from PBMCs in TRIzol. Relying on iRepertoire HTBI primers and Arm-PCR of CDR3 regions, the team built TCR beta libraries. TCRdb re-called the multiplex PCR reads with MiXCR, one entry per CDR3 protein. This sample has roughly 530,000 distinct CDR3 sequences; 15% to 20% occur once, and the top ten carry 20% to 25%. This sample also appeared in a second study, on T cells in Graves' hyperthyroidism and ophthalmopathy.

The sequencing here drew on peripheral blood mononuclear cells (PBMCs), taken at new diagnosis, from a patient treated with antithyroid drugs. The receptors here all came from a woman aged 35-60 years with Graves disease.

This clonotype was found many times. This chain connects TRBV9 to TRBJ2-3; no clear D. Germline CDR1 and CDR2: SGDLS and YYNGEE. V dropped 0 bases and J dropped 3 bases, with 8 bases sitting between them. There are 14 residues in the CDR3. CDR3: CASSVALPTDTQYF. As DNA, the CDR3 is TGTGCCAGCAGCGTAGCTTTACCGACAGATACGCAGTATTTT.

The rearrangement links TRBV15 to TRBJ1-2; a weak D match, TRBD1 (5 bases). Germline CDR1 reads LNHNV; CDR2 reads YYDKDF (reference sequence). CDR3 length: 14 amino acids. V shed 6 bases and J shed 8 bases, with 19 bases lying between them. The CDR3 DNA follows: TGTGCCACCAGGGTCCCAGGGACGGGCCCCGGCTACACCTTC. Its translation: CATRVPGTGPGYTF. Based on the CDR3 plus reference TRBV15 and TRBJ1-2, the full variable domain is DAMVIQNPRYQVTQFGKPVTLSCSQTLNHNVMYWYQQKSSQAPKLLFHYYDKDFNNEADTPDNFQSRRPNTSFCFLDIRSPGLGDTAMYLCATRVPGTGPGYTFGSGTRLTVV.

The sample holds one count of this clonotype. The CDR3: CASSQDLSYTGELFF. In DNA, the CDR3 is TGTGCCAGCAGCCAAGATCTCAGCTACACCGGGGAGCTGTTTTTT. The chain uses TRBV3-1 and TRBJ2-2; no reliable D call. CDR1 and CDR2 from the germline V gene are LGHDT and YNNKEL (reference sequence). This CDR3 is built from 15 residues. Trimming took off 0 bases at V and 3 bases at J, with 8 bases between the two ends.

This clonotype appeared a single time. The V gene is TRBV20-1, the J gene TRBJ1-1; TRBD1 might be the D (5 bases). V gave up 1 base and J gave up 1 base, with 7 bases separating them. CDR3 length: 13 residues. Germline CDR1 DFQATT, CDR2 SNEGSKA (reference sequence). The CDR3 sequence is CSARGGQNTEAFF. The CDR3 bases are TGCAGTGCTAGAGGGGGCCAGAACACTGAAGCTTTCTTT.

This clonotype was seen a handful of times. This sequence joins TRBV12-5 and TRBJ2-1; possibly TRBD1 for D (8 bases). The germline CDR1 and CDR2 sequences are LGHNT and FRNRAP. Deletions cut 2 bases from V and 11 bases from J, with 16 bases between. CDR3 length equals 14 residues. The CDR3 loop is CASGLSGGDRQQFF. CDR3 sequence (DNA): TGTGCTAGTGGTTTGTCAGGGGGGGACAGGCAGCAGTTCTTC.

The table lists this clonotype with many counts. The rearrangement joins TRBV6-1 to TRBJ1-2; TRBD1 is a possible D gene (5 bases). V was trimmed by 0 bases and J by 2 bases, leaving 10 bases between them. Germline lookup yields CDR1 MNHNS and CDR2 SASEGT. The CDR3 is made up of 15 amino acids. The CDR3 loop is CASSEAPDRNYGYTF. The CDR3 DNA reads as TGTGCCAGCAGTGAAGCTCCTGACAGAAACTATGGCTACACCTTC.

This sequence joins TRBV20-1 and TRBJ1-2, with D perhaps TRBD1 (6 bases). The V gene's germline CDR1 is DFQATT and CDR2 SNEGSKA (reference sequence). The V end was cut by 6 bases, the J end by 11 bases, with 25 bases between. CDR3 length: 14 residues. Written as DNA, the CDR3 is TGCAGTGCGACTCCCTCGGGGGGGCTTGTTGGTTACACCTTC. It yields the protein CSATPSGGLVGYTF.

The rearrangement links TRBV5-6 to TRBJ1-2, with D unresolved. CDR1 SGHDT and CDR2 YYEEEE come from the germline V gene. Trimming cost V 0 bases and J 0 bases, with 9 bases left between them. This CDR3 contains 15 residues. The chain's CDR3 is CASSLGPGSNYGYTF. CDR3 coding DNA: TGTGCCAGCAGCTTGGGCCCGGGGTCTAACTATGGCTACACCTTC.

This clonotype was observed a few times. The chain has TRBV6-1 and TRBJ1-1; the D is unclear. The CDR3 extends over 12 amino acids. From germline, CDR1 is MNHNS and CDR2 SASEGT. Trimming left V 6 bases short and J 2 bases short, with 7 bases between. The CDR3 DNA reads TGTGCCAGCAGAGGTCAAAACACTGAAGCTTTCTTT. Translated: CASRGQNTEAFF.

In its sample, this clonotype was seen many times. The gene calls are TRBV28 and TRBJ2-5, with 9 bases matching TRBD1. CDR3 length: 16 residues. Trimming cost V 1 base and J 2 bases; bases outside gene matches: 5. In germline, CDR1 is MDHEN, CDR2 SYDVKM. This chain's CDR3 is CASSLLGQGRQETQYF. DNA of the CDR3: TGTGCCAGCAGTTTATTGGGACAGGGCCGACAAGAGACCCAGTACTTC.

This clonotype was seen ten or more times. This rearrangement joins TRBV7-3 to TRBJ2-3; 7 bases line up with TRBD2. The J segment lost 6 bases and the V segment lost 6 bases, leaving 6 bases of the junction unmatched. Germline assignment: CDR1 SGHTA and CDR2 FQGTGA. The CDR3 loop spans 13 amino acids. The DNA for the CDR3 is TGTGCCAGCAGTCGGGGGGTCGGGGATACGCAGTATTTT. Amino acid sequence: CASSRGVGDTQYF.

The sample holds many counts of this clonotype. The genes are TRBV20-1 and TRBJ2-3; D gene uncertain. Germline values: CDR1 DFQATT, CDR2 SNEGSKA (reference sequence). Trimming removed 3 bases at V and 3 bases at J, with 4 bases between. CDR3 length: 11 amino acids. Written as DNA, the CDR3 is TGCAGTGCTAGGAGGACAGATACGCAGTATTTT. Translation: CSARRTDTQYF.

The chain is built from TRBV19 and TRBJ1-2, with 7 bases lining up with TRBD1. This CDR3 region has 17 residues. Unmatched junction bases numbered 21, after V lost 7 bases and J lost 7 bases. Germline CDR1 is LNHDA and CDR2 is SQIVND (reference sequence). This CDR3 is CASTENDRARVEGGYTF. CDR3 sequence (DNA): TGTGCCAGTACCGAAAACGACAGGGCAAGAGTAGAGGGTGGCTACACCTTC.

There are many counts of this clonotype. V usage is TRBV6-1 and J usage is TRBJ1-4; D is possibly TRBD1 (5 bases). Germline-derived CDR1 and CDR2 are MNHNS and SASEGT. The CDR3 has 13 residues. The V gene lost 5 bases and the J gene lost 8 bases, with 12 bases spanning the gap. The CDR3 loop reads CASSRQGDEKLFF. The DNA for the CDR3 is TGTGCCAGCAGTCGCCAGGGCGACGAAAAACTGTTTTTT.

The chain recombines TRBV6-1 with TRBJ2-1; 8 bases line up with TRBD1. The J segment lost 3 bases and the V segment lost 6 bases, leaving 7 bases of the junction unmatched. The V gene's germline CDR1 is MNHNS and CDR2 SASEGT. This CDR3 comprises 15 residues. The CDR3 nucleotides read TGTGCCAGCAGAACCGGGACAGGAGGCTACAATGAGCAGTTCTTC. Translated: CASRTGTGGYNEQFF.

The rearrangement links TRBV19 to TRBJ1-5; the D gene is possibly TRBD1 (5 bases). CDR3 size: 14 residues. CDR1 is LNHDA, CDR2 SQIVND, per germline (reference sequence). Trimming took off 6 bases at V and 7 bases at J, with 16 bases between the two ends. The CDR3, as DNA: TGTGCCAGTAGCTTGGCAGGGAACGGGCAGCCCCAGCATTTT. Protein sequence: CASSLAGNGQPQHF.

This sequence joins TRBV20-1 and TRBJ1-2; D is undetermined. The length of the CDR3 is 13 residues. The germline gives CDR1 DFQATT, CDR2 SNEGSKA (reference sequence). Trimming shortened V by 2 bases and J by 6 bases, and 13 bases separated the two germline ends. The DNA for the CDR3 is TGCAGTGCTAGACCCTTGGGAACCAATGGCTACACCTTC. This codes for CSARPLGTNGYTF.

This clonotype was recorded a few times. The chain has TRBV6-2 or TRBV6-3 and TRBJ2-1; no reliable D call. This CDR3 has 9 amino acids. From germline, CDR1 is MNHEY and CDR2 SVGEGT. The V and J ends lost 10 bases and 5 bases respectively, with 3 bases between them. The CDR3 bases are TGTGCCAACGACAATGAGCAGTTCTTC. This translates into CANDNEQFF.

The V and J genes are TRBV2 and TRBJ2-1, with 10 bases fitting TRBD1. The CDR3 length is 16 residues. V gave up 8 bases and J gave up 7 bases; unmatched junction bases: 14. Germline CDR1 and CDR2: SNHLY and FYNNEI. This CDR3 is CASRLQPGTGDNEQFF. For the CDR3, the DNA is TGTGCCAGCCGCTTACAACCCGGGACAGGGGATAATGAGCAGTTCTTC.

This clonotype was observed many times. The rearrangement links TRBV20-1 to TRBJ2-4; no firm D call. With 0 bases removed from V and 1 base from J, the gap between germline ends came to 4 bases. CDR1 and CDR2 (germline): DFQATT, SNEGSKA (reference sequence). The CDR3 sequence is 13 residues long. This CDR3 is CSAREFAKNIQYF. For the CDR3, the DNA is TGCAGTGCTAGAGAGTTTGCCAAAAACATTCAGTACTTC.

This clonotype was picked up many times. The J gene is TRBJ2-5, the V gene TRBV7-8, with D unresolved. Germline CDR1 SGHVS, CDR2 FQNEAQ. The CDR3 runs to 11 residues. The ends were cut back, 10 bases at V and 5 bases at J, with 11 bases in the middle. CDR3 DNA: TGTGCCATCAGAGTAGGGGAGACCCAGTACTTC. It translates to CAIRVGETQYF.

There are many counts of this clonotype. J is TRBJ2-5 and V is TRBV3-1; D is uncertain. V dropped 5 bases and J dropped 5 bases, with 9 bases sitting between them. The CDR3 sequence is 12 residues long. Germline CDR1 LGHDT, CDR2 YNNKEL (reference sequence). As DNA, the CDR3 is TGTGCCAGCAGCGTCAGCGTGGAGACCCAGTACTTC. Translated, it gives CASSVSVETQYF.

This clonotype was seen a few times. CDR3: CSARRSKAASYGYTF. The CDR3 DNA sequence: TGCAGTGCTAGGAGGAGCAAGGCAGCCAGCTATGGCTACACCTTC. V gene TRBV20-1 combines with J gene TRBJ1-2; the D is unclear. From germline, CDR1 is DFQATT and CDR2 SNEGSKA (reference sequence). The V gene lost 3 bases and the J gene lost 4 bases, with 18 bases spanning the gap. The CDR3 has 15 residues.

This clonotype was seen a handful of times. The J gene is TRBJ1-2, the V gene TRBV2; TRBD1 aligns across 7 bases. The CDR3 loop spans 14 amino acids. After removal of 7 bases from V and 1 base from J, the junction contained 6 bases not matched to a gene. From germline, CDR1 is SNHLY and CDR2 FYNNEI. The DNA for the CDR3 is TGTGCCAGCAAGGGACAGATCATTAACTATGGCTACACCTTC. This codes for CASKGQIINYGYTF.

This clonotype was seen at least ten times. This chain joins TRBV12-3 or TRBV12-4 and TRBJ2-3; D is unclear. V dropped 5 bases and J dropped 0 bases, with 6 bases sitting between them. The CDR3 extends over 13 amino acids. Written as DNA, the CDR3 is TGTGCCAGCAGTATTCTCAGCACAGATACGCAGTATTTT. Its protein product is CASSILSTDTQYF.

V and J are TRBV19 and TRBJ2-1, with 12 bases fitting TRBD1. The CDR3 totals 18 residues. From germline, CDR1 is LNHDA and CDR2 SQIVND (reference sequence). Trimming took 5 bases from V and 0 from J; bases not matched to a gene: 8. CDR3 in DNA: TGTGCCAGTAGTTCCGGGACAGGGGGCGGGAGCTCCTACAATGAGCAGTTCTTC. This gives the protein CASSSGTGGGSSYNEQFF.

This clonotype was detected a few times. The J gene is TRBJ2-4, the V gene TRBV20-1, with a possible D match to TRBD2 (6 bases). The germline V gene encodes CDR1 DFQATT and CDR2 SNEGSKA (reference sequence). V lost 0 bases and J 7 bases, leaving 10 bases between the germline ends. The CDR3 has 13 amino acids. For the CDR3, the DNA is TGCAGTGCTAGAGATCCGGGAGCGAACATTCAGTACTTC. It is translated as CSARDPGANIQYF.

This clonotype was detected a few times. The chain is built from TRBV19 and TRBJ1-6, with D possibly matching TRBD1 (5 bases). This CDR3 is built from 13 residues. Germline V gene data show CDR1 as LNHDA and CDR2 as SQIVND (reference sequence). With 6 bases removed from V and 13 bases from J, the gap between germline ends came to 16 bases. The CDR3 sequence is CASSPGPGSPLHF. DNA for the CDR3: TGTGCCAGTAGCCCGGGACCAGGATCGCCCCTCCACTTT. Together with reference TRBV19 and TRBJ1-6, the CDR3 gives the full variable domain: DGGITQSPKYLFRKEGQNVTLSCEQNLNHDAMYWYRQDPGQGLRLIYYSQIVNDFQKGDIAEGYSVSREKKESFPLTVTSAQKNPTAFYLCASSPGPGSPLHFGNGTRLTVT.

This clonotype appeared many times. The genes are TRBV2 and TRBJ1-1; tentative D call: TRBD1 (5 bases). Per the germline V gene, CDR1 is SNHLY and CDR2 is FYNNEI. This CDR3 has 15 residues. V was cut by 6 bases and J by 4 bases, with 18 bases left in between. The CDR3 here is CASRGEDPKGTEAFF. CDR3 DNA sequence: TGTGCCAGCAGAGGGGAGGACCCAAAGGGCACTGAAGCTTTCTTT.

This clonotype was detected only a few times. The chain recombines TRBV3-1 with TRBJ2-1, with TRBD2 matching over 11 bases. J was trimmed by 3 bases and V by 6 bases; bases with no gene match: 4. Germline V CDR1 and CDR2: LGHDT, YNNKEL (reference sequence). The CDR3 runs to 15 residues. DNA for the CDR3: TGTGCCAGCAGACCACTAGCGGGGGACTACAATGAGCAGTTCTTC. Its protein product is CASRPLAGDYNEQFF.

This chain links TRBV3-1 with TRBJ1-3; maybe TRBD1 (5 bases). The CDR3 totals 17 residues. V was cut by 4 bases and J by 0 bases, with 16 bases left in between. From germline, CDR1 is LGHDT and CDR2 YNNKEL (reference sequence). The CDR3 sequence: CASSLSGTVASGNTIYF. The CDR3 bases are TGTGCCAGCAGCCTTTCTGGGACGGTGGCCTCTGGAAACACCATATATTTT.

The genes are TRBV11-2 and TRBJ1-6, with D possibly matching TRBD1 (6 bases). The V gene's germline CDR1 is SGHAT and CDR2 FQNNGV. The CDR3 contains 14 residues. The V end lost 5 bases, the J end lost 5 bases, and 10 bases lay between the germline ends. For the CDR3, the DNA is TGTGCCAGCAGCGCGGACAGAAATAATTCACCCCTCCACTTT. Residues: CASSADRNNSPLHF.